This record covers a single T cell receptor (beta chain). The antigen is unknown. The CDR3 loop spans 14 amino acids. Per germline, CDR1 SGHTA and CDR2 FQGNSA. Unmatched junction bases numbered 5, after V lost 5 bases and J lost 3 bases. The sample is drawn from a study of T cells in localized non-small cell lung cancer. Overall study results and limits: Without multi-region sequencing, intratumor heterogeneity could not be excluded. In the blood, greater T cell density corresponded to longer overall survival.

The assay was immunoSEQ multiplex PCR, and TCRdb's table has in-frame clones only and misses some. This table has 20,000 to 25,000 clones, around nine tenths appearing once. This rearrangement joins TRBV7-2 to TRBJ1-1, with 8 bases aligning to TRBD1. The source is a man aged 40 to 70 with stage II squamous cell lung carcinoma. Sequenced material: PBMCs, taken before any cancer treatment. CDR3 sequence reads: CASSRDRRDTEAFF. In DNA form, the CDR3 reads TGTGCCAGCAGCCGGGACAGGCGGGACACTGAAGCTTTCTTT.